These 8 T cell receptor beta chains were sequenced from one sample in a study of siplizumab effects on memory and regulatory T cells. Assay: immunoSEQ multiplex PCR; the TCRdb copy retains only in-frame clones and omits some. Found here are 950 or so clones, approximately 72% of them singletons; the top ten hold around 14%. For these TCRs, the target antigens are not known. It was at 37°C and for more than 5 days that the mixed lymphocyte reaction cells were cocultured. The specimen was CFSE-low (dividing) CD8+ T cells sorted from an allogeneic mixed lymphocyte reaction. The source of these receptors is a human donor in good health; the cells came from an allogeneic mixed lymphocyte reaction.

The J gene is TRBJ2-1, the V gene TRBV27; D possibly matches TRBD1 or TRBD2 (5 bases each). CDR3 length equals 15 residues. CDR1 is MNHEY and CDR2 is SMNVEV in the germline V gene (reference sequence). V gave up 7 bases and J gave up 6 bases, with 19 bases separating them. The CDR3 DNA is TGTGCCAGCATTCCCGGGACGGGGCCCGTCAATGAGCAGTTCTTC. Translating it yields CASIPGTGPVNEQFF.

J is TRBJ2-1 and V is TRBV4-3; perhaps TRBD2 as D (5 bases). Trimming removed 4 bases at V and 3 bases at J, with 10 bases between. CDR1 and CDR2 (germline): LGHNA, YSLEER. CDR3 length: 14 residues. DNA for the CDR3: TGCGCCAGCAGCCCCGGACTTCACTACAATGAGCAGTTCTTC. Protein: CASSPGLHYNEQFF.

This chain connects TRBV4-1 to TRBJ1-1; 9 nucleotides align to TRBD1. Germline-derived CDR1 and CDR2 are MGHRA and YSYEKL. V shed 4 bases and J 0 bases; nucleotides not matched to a gene: 9. The CDR3 sequence is 17 residues long. The CDR3: CASSLLTGGMVNTEAFF. CDR3 nucleotides: TGCGCCAGCAGCCTTTTAACAGGGGGCATGGTGAACACTGAAGCTTTCTTT.

Comment on this clone: At one boundary the junction diverges from the germline segment, which might be a read error. The V gene is TRBV27, the J gene TRBJ2-5, with 14 positions matching TRBD2. The CDR3 runs 16 residues. Germline-derived CDR1 and CDR2 are MNHEY and SMNVEV (reference sequence). Written as DNA, the CDR3 is TGTGCCTGCAGTTTACTGGGACTAGCGGGAGAAGAGACCCAGTACTTC. Encoded protein: CACSLLGLAGEETQYF.

This sequence joins TRBV19 and TRBJ1-1; no clear D. The length of the CDR3 is 12 residues. V shed 3 bases and J shed 5 bases, with 7 bases lying between them. From germline, CDR1 is LNHDA and CDR2 SQIVND (reference sequence). The CDR3 DNA reads TGTGCCAGTAGTATGTCGGATACTGAAGCTTTCTTT. Its protein product is CASSMSDTEAFF.

This rearrangement joins TRBV7-9 to TRBJ2-3; D is possibly TRBD2 (6 bases). The CDR3 length is 15 residues. Trimming stripped 1 base from V and 4 bases from J, with 12 bases between. Per the germline V gene, CDR1 is SEHNR and CDR2 is FQNEAQ (reference sequence). In nucleotides, the CDR3 is TGTGCCAGCAGCTTAGGTGGCGGGGAGGCAGATACGCAGTATTTT. The encoded protein is CASSLGGGEADTQYF.

CDR3 DNA: TGTGCCAGCAGTTACGCTGTCTTGTCGCCTGGAAACACCATATATTTT. It is translated as CASSYAVLSPGNTIYF. V and J are TRBV6-5 and TRBJ1-3; D is undetermined. The CDR3 has 16 amino acids. Looked up from germline, CDR1 is MNHEY and CDR2 is SVGAGI. Trimming stripped 2 bases from V and 2 bases from J, with 13 bases between.

This clone was observed a handful of times. The CDR3 spells CASSKEDKDQPQHF. CDR3 bases: TGTGCCAGCAGCAAAGAGGACAAAGATCAGCCCCAGCATTTT. The J gene is TRBJ1-5, the V gene TRBV21-1; TRBD1, as called in the table, went unchecked against the DNA. TRBV21-1 is annotated as a pseudogene. The CDR3 is 14 amino acids.